The TCR beta chain described here comes from a study of beta chain features in type 1 diabetes. Study overall: No age, gender or cell yield differences were seen between patients and healthy donors. Study-wide results and caveats: There was a possibility that cDNA sequencing over-represented cells with high TCR expression.

Expressed TCRB transcripts were sequenced after all isolated RNA was converted to cDNA. Using immunoSEQ multiplex PCR, the repertoire was profiled, and TCRdb retains in-frame clones only, with some absent. The sample consists of 300,000 to 350,000 clones, around a fifth of them appearing once. CDR3 length equals 13 residues. The germline CDR1 and CDR2 sequences are GTSNPN and SVGIG (reference sequence). V gave up 0 bases and J gave up 3 bases; unmatched junction bases: 2. This clone turned up a few times. Antigen specificity is unknown. Blood was collected once per donor into heparin, averaging around 0.11 L. CD45RO/CCR7/CD25/CD127/CD95/CD27 staining was used to isolate CD4+ naive, central memory, regulatory and stem cell-like memory cells by sorting.

This sequence originates from a woman aged 18-29 years in good health. This chain uses TRBV30 with TRBJ2-7; 7 bases fit TRBD1. Sequencing was performed on naive CD4+ T cells from blood. DNA of the CDR3: TGTGCCTGGAGTGTAGGACAGGACTACGAGCAGTACTTC. As protein: CAWSVGQDYEQYF.